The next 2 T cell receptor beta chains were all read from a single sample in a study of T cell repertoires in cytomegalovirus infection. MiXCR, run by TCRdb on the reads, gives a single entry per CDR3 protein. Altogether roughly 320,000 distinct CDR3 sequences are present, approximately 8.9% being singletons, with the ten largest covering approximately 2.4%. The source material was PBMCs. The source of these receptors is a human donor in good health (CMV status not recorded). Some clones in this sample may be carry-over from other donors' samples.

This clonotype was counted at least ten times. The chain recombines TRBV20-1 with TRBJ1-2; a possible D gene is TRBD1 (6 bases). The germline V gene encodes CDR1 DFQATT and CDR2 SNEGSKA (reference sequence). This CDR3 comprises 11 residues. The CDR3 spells CSTQGSSGYTF. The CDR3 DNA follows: TGCAGCACACAGGGATCCAGTGGCTACACCTTC.

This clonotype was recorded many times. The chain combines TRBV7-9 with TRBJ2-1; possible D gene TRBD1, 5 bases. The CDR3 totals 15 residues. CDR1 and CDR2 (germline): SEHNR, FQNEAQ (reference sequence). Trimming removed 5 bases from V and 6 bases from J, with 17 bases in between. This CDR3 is CASSERGRPGNEQFF. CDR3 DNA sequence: TGTGCCAGCAGCGAAAGGGGCAGGCCCGGCAATGAGCAGTTCTTC. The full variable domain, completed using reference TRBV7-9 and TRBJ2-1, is DTGVSQNPRHKITKRGQNVTFRCDPISEHNRLYWYRQTLGQGPEFLTYFQNEAQLEKSRLLSDRFSAERPKGSFSTLEIQRTEQGDSAMYLCASSERGRPGNEQFFGPGTRLTVL.